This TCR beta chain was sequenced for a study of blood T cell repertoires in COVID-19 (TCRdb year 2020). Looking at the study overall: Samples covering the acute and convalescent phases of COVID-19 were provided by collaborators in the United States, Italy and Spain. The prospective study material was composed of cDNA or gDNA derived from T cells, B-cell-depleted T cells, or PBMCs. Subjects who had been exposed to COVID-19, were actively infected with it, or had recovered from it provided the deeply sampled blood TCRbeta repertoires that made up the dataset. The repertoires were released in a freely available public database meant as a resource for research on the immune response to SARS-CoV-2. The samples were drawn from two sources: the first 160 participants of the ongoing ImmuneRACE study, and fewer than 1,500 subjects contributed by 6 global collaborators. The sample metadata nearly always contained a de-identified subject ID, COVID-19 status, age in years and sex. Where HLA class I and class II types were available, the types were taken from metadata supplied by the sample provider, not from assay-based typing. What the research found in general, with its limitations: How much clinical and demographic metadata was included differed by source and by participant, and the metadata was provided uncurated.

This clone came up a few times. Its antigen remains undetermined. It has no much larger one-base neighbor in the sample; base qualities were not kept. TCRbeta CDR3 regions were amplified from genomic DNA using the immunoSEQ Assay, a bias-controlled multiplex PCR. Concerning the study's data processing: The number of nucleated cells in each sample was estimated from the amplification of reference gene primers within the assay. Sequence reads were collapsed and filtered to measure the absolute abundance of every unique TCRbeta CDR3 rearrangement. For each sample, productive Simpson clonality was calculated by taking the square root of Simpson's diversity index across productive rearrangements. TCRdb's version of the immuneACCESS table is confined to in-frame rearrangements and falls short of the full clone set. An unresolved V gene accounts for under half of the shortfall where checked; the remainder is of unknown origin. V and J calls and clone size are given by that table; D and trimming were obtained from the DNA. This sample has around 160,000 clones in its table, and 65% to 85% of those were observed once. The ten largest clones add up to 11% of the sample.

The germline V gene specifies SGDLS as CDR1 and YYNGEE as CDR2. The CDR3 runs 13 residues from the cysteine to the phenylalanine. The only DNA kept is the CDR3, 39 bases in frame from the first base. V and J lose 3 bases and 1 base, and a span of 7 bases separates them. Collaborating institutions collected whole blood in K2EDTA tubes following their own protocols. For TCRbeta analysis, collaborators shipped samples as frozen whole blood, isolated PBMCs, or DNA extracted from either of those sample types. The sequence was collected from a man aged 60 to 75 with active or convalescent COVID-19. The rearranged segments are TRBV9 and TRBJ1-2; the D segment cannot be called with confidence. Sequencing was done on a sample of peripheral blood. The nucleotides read TGTGCCAGCAGCGCGAGGGTTAACTATGGCTACACCTTC. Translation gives CASSARVNYGYTF.